This T cell receptor (beta chain) was found in a study of cytomegalovirus exposure and HLA in healthy donors. At sampling all donors were nominally healthy, likely with unrecorded immune exposures. The study, taken as a whole, reports: CMV antigen specificity was confirmed in vitro for three CMV-associated chains. Common viral pathogens seemed, in a later analysis, to connect with several of the most significant clusters. Several V segments, TRBV6-2 and TRBV6-3 among them, could not be told apart and were dropped.

It was with 60 Vbeta and 13 Jbeta primers that the PCR ran. Generated by immunoSEQ multiplex PCR, the TCRdb table keeps only in-frame clones and is missing some. Of about 190,000 clones in the sample, more than 65% were seen once. With respect to this clone: Its matching antigen is unknown.

This CDR3 has 19 residues. V was shortened by 1 base and J by 0 bases, with 16 bases between the two germline ends. Germline CDR1 is SGHTA and CDR2 is FQGNSA. The receptor was isolated from a man over 45 in good health and CMV-seronegative. The V gene is TRBV7-2, the J gene TRBJ2-6; D is possibly TRBD1 (6 bases). The sequenced sample was PBMCs. CDR3 nucleotides: TGTGCCAGCAGCTTAGTACCAGGGGTTATACTCTCTGGGGCCAACGTCCTGACTTTC. It specifies CASSLVPGVILSGANVLTF.